A selection of T cell receptor beta chains follows, all from one sample in a study of Tregs in tolerant kidney transplant recipients. Clones were sequenced by immunoSEQ multiplex PCR, and TCRdb holds only the in-frame ones, with some missing. Of 75,000 to 100,000 clones listed, approximately 93% are singletons. The sample in question was CD4+ T cells from blood (PBMCs), obtained 12 months after the transplant. These receptors came from a human patient who received a combined kidney and bone marrow transplant. Among the T cells, some may be from the graft donor. The CDR3 runs from the conserved cysteine through the conserved F or W. D genes are given only for firm matches. For some rows the clone size is stated as once, few or many, or as a class when expanded; others skip it.

. TRBJ1-2 TRBV14 TRBD1 CASSQGQGYGYTF TGTGCCAGCAGCCAAGGACAGGGGTATGGCTACACCTTC
once TRBJ2-7 TRBV28 . CASSLSLSAYEQYF TGTGCCAGCAGTTTAAGTCTTTCGGCCTACGAGCAGTACTTC
. TRBJ2-3 TRBV5-1 TRBD1 CASSLGTGIADTQYF TGCGCCAGCAGCCTAGGGACAGGGATTGCAGATACGCAGTATTTT
. TRBJ2-5 TRBV27 . CASSPPLGAWVRETQYF TGTGCCAGCAGTCCCCCATTGGGGGCTTGGGTACGGGAGACCCAGTACTTC
. TRBJ2-3 TRBV28 TRBD1 CASRDRVADTQYF TGTGCCAGCAGGGACAGGGTAGCAGATACGCAGTATTTT
. TRBJ1-2 TRBV28 . CASNRPRQDGYTF TGTGCCAGCAACCGACCCCGACAGGATGGCTACACCTTC
few TRBJ2-3 TRBV30 TRBD2 CASGVAGGWDTQYF TGTGCCTCCGGGGTGGCGGGAGGGTGGGATACGCAGTATTTT
. TRBJ1-1 TRBV21-1 . CASTPLWRGGFGIRGTEAFF TGTGCCAGCACCCCCCTTTGGCGGGGAGGGTTTGGCATTCGAGGCACTGAAGCTTTCTTT
few TRBJ2-6 TRBV5-1 . CASRSWGRFGSGANVLTF TGCGCCAGCAGGTCTTGGGGGCGCTTCGGCTCTGGGGCCAACGTCCTGACTTTC
. TRBJ1-6 TRBV20-1 . CSAAFSLHF TGCAGTGCCGCCTTTAGCCTCCACTTT
. TRBJ2-3 TRBV7-9 . CASSRGGDVKTDTQYF TGTGCCAGCAGCCGAGGGGGGGATGTTAAAACAGATACGCAGTATTTT
. TRBJ2-5 TRBV27 . CASSPQGQETQYF TGTGCCAGCAGTCCTCAGGGCCAAGAGACCCAGTACTTC
. TRBJ1-2 TRBV10-3 . CAISESRGSNGYTF TGTGCCATCAGTGAGTCACGGGGTTCCAATGGCTACACCTTC
. TRBJ2-2 TRBV19 . CASSRLTNTGELFF TGTGCCAGTAGTAGACTTACGAACACCGGGGAGCTGTTTTTT
. TRBJ2-7 TRBV18 TRBD1 CASSPGTGRFYEQYF TGTGCCAGCTCTCCCGGGACAGGGAGGTTCTACGAGCAGTACTTC
. TRBJ2-1 TRBV7-9 TRBD2 CASLAGGWSYNEQFF TGTGCCAGCTTGGCGGGAGGTTGGTCCTACAATGAGCAGTTCTTC
few TRBJ1-2 TRBV2 . CASNDRTNYGYTF TGTGCCAGCAACGACAGGACTAACTATGGCTACACCTTC
. TRBJ2-3 TRBV19 TRBD2 CASSKRDPRSTDTQYF TGTGCCAGTAGTAAGCGGGATCCGAGAAGCACAGATACGCAGTATTTT
. TRBJ1-1 TRBV11-2 . CASSSKARDTEAFF TGTGCCAGCAGCTCGAAGGCTCGGGACACTGAAGCTTTCTTT
. TRBJ1-2 TRBV27 . CASSLARNYGYTF TGTGCCAGCAGTTTAGCACGGAACTATGGCTACACCTTC
. TRBJ1-6 TRBV5-6 . CASSFGQYNSPLHF TGTGCCAGCAGCTTCGGACAGTATAATTCACCCCTCCACTTT
. TRBJ2-1 TRBV2 TRBD2 CASSPGAAGVGGASYNEQFF TGTGCCAGCAGCCCCGGGGCAGCGGGAGTAGGGGGGGCCTCCTACAATGAGCAGTTCTTC
few TRBJ1-4 TRBV6-6 . CASSYGATNEKLFF TGTGCCAGCAGTTACGGAGCAACTAATGAAAAACTGTTTTTT